This TCR beta chain was identified during a study of blood T cell repertoires in COVID-19. Study as a whole: From T cells, B-cell-depleted T cells, or PBMCs came the material, which was cDNA or gDNA.

Original processing notes: Amplification of reference gene primers was used by the study to estimate nucleated cell counts. The assay was immunoSEQ multiplex PCR, and TCRdb's table has in-frame clones only and misses some. V and J calls and clone size follow that table, whereas D and trimming were derived from the DNA. The table shows about 110,000 clones, with around 85% occurring only once. The CDR3 totals 15 residues. The V gene's germline CDR1 is MNHNY and CDR2 SVGAGI (reference sequence). V gave up 6 bases and J gave up 3 bases; unmatched junction bases: 5. This TCR was sampled from a man between 65 and 85 years old with active or convalescent COVID-19. The sequenced sample was peripheral blood. This chain uses TRBV6-6 with TRBJ1-2; 12 nucleotides agree with TRBD1. The CDR3 sequence is CASRPGTGGYYGYTF. The CDR3 region has the DNA TGTGCCAGCAGGCCTGGGACAGGGGGCTACTATGGCTACACCTTC.